These 9 T cell receptor beta chains were sequenced from one sample in a study of beta chain features in type 1 diabetes. Expressed TCRB transcripts were sequenced, since all the RNA that had been isolated was reverse transcribed. The protocol was immunoSEQ multiplex PCR, while the TCRdb copy is restricted to in-frame clones and leaves out a portion. The data hold 900,000 or so clones, with 15% to 20% observed a single time. The sequenced sample consisted of naive CD4+ T cells from blood. The origin of the receptors is a woman younger than 30 in good health.

This clone was counted between two and nine times. The chain is built from TRBV7-9 and TRBJ2-2, with TRBD1 matching over 7 bases. The germline V gene has CDR1 SEHNR and CDR2 FQNEAQ (reference sequence). The CDR3 has 15 residues. The ends lost 6 bases at V and 0 bases at J; junction bases unmatched: 4. The CDR3 sequence: CASRKGTANTGELFF. In DNA form, the CDR3 reads TGTGCCAGCAGGAAAGGGACAGCGAACACCGGGGAGCTGTTTTTT.

In this sample, this clone turned up a few times. The chain carries TRBV4-3 and TRBJ2-1; D is uncertain. Per the germline V gene, CDR1 is LGHNA and CDR2 is YSLEER. The CDR3 covers 15 residues. The ends were cut back, 3 bases at V and 0 bases at J, with 9 bases in the middle. CDR3 amino acids: CASSQLHSSYNEQFF. The CDR3 nucleotides read TGCGCCAGCAGCCAGCTACACAGCTCCTACAATGAGCAGTTCTTC.

This sequence joins TRBV4-3 and TRBJ2-3; 11 bases match TRBD2. CDR3 length: 17 amino acids. CDR1 and CDR2 from the germline V gene are LGHNA and YSLEER. The ends lost 0 bases at V and 7 bases at J; junction bases unmatched: 9. The CDR3 coding sequence is TGCGCCAGCAGCCAAGACCTCTCTAGCGGGGGGTTGAATACGCAGTATTTT. Translated: CASSQDLSSGGLNTQYF.

This clone was counted between two and nine times. This rearrangement joins TRBV4-2 to TRBJ2-7; TRBD2 matches 8 bases. V lost 0 bases and J lost 8; bases outside the gene matches: 9. Germline V gives CDR1 LGHNA, CDR2 YNFKEQ. CDR3 size: 15 residues. The CDR3 region has the DNA TGTGCCAGCAGCCAAGATTTCCTAGCGGGTATGAAGCAGTACTTC. This gives the protein CASSQDFLAGMKQYF.

CDR3 nucleotides: TGTGCCAGCAGTTTAACGAGCAATCAGCCCCAGCATTTT. Its protein is CASSLTSNQPQHF. The chain couples TRBV28 to TRBJ1-5; D is ambiguous. The CDR3 extends over 13 amino acids. Per germline, CDR1 MDHEN and CDR2 SYDVKM. The V gene lost 2 bases and the J gene lost 1 base, with 3 bases spanning the gap.

This clone has a handful of counts. J is TRBJ2-1 and V is TRBV28; 14 bases align to TRBD2. After removal of 6 bases from V and 6 bases from J, the junction contained 4 bases not matched to a gene. CDR3 length: 15 residues. CDR1 and CDR2 from the germline V gene are MDHEN and SYDVKM. In nucleotides, the CDR3 is TGTGCCAGCAGCCACGGGACTAGCGGGAGCAATGAGCAGTTCTTC. Translating gives CASSHGTSGSNEQFF.

The chain has TRBV7-6 and TRBJ2-1, with D unresolved. The V gene lost 1 base and the J gene lost 8 bases, with 6 bases spanning the gap. The CDR3 has 12 amino acids. CDR1 is SGHVS, CDR2 FNYEAQ, per germline. The DNA of the CDR3 is TGTGCCAGCAGCTTAGAGCTGCATGAGCAGTTCTTC. It translates to CASSLELHEQFF.

This clone has more than one count but fewer than ten. V gene TRBV7-9 combines with J gene TRBJ2-7, with D possibly TRBD2 on 5 matching bases. Germline assignment: CDR1 SEHNR and CDR2 FQNEAQ (reference sequence). V lost 5 bases and J lost 5, with 16 bases in between. This CDR3 is built from 14 residues. The CDR3 protein is CASSPQNRGDEQYF. The CDR3 DNA reads TGTGCCAGCAGCCCCCAGAATCGGGGAGACGAGCAGTACTTC.

This clone appeared a single time. The chain has TRBV19 and TRBJ1-1, with no clear D. In germline, CDR1 is LNHDA, CDR2 SQIVND (reference sequence). Trimming cost V 7 bases and J 7 bases, with 19 bases left between them. The CDR3 consists of 14 residues. The CDR3 nucleotides read TGTGCCAGTAAAATGATAGAAATTCCCGGTGAAGCTTTCTTT. Amino acids: CASKMIEIPGEAFF.